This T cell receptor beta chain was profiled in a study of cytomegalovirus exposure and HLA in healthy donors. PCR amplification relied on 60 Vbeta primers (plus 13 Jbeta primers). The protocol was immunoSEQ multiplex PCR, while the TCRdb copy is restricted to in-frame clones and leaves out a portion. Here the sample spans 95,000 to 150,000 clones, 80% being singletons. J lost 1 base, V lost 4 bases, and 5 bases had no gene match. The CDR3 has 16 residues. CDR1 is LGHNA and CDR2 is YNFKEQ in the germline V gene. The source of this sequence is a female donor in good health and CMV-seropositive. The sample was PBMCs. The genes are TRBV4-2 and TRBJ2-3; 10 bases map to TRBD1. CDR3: CASSRQTGGGTDTQYF. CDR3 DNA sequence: TGTGCCAGCAGCCGGCAGACAGGGGGCGGCACAGATACGCAGTATTTT.